This TCR beta chain is drawn from a study of cytotoxic CD8 clonotypes in ibrutinib-treated CLL. On the study more broadly: Overall, around 25 responses were partial and 2 complete; following median around 70 months, about 15 patients stayed remitted and roughly twelve progressed. On average, around 85,000 productive rearrangements and under 300,000 productive templates per sample. General study findings and limits: There were differences in sampling times between sustained-remission and progressing patients.

This clone appeared a single time. Its antigen is not known. TCRdb's table, derived via immunoSEQ multiplex PCR, lists solely in-frame clones and lacks some. The table lists tens of thousands of clones, 57% of them singletons, with about 4.9% in the top ten. This CDR3 has 16 amino acids. V lost 4 bases and J 0 bases, leaving 16 bases between the germline ends. Germline lookup yields CDR1 MNHEY and CDR2 SVGAGI. This chain links TRBV6-5 with TRBJ2-7; D may be TRBD1 (6 bases). Sequenced material: PBMCs, taken before ibrutinib treatment. The clonotype was recovered from a human donor with chronic lymphocytic leukemia. In nucleotides, the CDR3 is TGTGCCAGCAGTTTTAGCCGTGACAGGAGCTCCTACGAGCAGTACTTC. It translates to CASSFSRDRSSYEQYF.